A single sample is the source of the 5 T cell receptor beta chains below, sequenced in a study of T-cell memory formation after mild COVID-19. TCRdb processed the 5' RACE reads anew with MiXCR; each CDR3 protein has one entry. The sample records fewer than 300,000 distinct CDR3 sequences, approximately 18% being singletons. Material: PBMCs or a T cell subset sorted from them (not recorded which). Source of these receptors: a young man who had mild COVID-19 (a few samples of this study predate the infection). Cell type and time point are not known.

CDR3 DNA sequence: TGTGCCAGCAGCTCAGGCCGGCATTCTGGGGCCAACGTCCTGACTTTC. It is translated as CASSSGRHSGANVLTF. The gene calls are TRBV7-3 and TRBJ2-6; D is ambiguous. The V gene lost 4 bases and the J gene lost 1 base, with 11 bases spanning the gap. The CDR3 spans 16 residues. Germline V CDR1 and CDR2: SGHTA, FQGTGA.

The rearrangement uses TRBV5-6 and TRBJ2-7; the D gene could be TRBD1 or TRBD2 (5 bases each). The germline V gene has CDR1 SGHDT and CDR2 YYEEEE. V dropped 7 bases and J dropped 5 bases, with 22 bases sitting between them. The CDR3 extends over 15 amino acids. Written as DNA, the CDR3 is TGTGCCAGCGGGACCGGGGCACCGTTGGTACACGAGCAGTACTTC. Its translation is CASGTGAPLVHEQYF.

This clonotype was picked up a small number of times. This chain connects TRBV27 to TRBJ1-1; 9 nucleotides line up with TRBD1. Per the germline V gene, CDR1 is MNHEY and CDR2 is SMNVEV (reference sequence). J lost 1 base, V lost 2 bases, and 5 bases had no gene match. The CDR3 spans 16 residues. In nucleotides, the CDR3 is TGTGCCAGCAGTTTACACGGGACAGGGAGGAACACTGAAGCTTTCTTT. Translating it yields CASSLHGTGRNTEAFF.

This clonotype came up a few times. This rearrangement joins TRBV14 to TRBJ1-1, with 11 positions matching TRBD1. The CDR3 runs 16 residues. V dropped 4 bases and J dropped 5; count of bases not matched to a gene: 9. Germline CDR1 and CDR2: SGHDN and FVKESK. The CDR3 protein is CASSPLPGQGGTEAFF. CDR3 DNA: TGTGCCAGCAGCCCTCTACCGGGACAGGGGGGGACTGAAGCTTTCTTT.

This clonotype was observed a handful of times. V and J are TRBV6-5 and TRBJ1-6, with TRBD1 identical over 10 bases. The V gene's germline CDR1 is MNHEY and CDR2 SVGAGI. There are 16 residues in the CDR3. With 5 bases clipped from V and 9 bases from J, the junction kept 10 bases outside the gene matches. Here the CDR3 DNA reads TGTGCCAGCAGTCCCCGACAGGGGGCTGTAGGTTCACCCCTCCACTTT. Translated, it gives CASSPRQGAVGSPLHF.